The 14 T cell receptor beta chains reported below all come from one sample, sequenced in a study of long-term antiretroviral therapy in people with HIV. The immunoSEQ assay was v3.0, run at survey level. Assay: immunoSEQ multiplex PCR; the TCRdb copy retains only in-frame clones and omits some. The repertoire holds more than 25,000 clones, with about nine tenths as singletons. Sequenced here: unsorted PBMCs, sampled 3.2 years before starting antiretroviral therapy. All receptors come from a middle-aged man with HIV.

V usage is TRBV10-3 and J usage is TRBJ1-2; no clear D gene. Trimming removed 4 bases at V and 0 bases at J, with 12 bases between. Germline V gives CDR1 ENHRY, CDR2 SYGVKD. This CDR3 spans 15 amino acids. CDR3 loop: CAISAEGLANYGYTF. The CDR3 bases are TGTGCCATCAGTGCGGAGGGTCTGGCTAACTATGGCTACACCTTC.

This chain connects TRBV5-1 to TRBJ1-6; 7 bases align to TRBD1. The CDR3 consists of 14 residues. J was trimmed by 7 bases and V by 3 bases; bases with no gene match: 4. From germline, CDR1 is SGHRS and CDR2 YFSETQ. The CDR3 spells CASSSQGQNSPLHF. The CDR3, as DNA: TGCGCCAGCAGCTCACAGGGGCAGAATTCACCCCTCCACTTT.

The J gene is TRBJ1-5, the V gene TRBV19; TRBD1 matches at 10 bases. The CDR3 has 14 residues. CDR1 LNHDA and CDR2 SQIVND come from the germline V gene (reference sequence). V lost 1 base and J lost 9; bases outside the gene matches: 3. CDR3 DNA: TGTGCCAGTAGTATAGGGACAGGGGGGCCGCCCCAGCATTTT. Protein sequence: CASSIGTGGPPQHF. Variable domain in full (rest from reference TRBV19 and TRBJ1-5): DGGITQSPKYLFRKEGQNVTLSCEQNLNHDAMYWYRQDPGQGLRLIYYSQIVNDFQKGDIAEGYSVSREKKESFPLTVTSAQKNPTAFYLCASSIGTGGPPQHFGDGTRLSIL.

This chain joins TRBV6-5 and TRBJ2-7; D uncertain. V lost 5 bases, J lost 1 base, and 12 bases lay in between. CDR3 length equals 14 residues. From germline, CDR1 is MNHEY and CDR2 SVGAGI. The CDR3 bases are TGTGCCAGCAGTCTCGGAGTCCTGTCCTACGAGCAGTACTTC. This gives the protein CASSLGVLSYEQYF.

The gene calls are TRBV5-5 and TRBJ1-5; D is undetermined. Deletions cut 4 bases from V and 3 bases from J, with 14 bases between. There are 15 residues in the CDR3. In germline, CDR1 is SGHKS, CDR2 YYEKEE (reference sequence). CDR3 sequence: CASSRREGYNQPQHF. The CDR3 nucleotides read TGTGCCAGCAGCCGCCGCGAGGGTTACAATCAGCCCCAGCATTTT.

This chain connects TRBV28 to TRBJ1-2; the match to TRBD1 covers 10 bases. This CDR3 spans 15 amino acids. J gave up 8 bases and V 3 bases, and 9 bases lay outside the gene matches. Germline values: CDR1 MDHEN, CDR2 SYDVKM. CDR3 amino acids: CASSFLRQGADGYTF. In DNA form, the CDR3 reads TGTGCCAGCAGTTTCCTTCGACAGGGGGCCGACGGCTACACCTTC.

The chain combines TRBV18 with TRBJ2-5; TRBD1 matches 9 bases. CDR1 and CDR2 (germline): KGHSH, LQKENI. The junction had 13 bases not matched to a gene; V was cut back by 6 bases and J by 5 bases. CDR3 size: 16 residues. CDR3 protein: CASSPTGTGTSETQYF. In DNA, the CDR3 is TGTGCCAGCTCGCCAACCGGGACAGGGACCTCGGAGACCCAGTACTTC.

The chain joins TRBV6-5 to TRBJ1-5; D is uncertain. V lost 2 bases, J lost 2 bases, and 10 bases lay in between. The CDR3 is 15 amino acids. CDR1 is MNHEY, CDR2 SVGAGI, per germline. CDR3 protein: CASSYGNGGNQPQHF. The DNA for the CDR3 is TGTGCCAGCAGTTACGGTAATGGGGGCAATCAGCCCCAGCATTTT.

The CDR3 DNA reads as TGTGCCACCAGCAGGGGGTCAGCAAGCTCCTACGAGCAGTACTTC. It is translated as CATSRGSASSYEQYF. The chain has TRBV15 and TRBJ2-7; D unclear. Germline CDR1 reads LNHNV; CDR2 reads YYDKDF (reference sequence). The V end was cut by 3 bases, the J end by 0 bases, with 12 bases between. The length of the CDR3 is 15 residues.

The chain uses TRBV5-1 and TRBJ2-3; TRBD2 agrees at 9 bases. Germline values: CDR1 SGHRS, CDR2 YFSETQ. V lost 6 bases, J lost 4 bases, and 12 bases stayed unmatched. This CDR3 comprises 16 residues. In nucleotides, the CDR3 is TGCGCCAGCACAAACCCCAGCGGGAGGATTGCAGATACGCAGTATTTT. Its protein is CASTNPSGRIADTQYF.

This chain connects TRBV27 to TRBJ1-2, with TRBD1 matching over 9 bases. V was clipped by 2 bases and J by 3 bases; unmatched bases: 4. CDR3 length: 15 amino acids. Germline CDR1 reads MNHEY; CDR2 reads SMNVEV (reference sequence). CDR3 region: CASSLQQGAHYGYTF. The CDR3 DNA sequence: TGTGCCAGCAGTTTACAACAGGGGGCGCACTATGGCTACACCTTC.

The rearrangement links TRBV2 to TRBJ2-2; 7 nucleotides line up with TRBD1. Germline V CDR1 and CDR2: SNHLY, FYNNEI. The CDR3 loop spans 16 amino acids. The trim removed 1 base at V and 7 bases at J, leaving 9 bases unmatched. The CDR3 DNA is TGTGCCAGCAGTGAAGTTTTAACAGGGGTAGGCGGGGAGCTGTTTTTT. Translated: CASSEVLTGVGGELFF.

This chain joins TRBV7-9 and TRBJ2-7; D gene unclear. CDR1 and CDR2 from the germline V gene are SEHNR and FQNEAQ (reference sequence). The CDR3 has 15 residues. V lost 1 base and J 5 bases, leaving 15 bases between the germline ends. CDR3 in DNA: TGTGCCAGCAGCTTAGGAGTGGTTCAGGTCGACGAGCAGTACTTC. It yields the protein CASSLGVVQVDEQYF. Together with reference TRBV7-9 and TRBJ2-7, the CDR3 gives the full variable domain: DTGVSQNPRHKITKRGQNVTFRCDPISEHNRLYWYRQTLGQGPEFLTYFQNEAQLEKSRLLSDRFSAERPKGSFSTLEIQRTEQGDSAMYLCASSLGVVQVDEQYFGPGTRLTVT.

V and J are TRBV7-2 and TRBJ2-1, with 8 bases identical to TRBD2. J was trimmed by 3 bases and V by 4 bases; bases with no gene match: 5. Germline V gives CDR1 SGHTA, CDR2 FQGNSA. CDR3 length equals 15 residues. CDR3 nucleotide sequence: TGTGCCAGCAGCTCCATGAGCGGGGGCTACAATGAGCAGTTCTTC. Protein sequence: CASSSMSGGYNEQFF.